This paragraph reports one T cell receptor (beta chain). The data belong to a study of blood T cell repertoires in COVID-19. Study in general: The samples span acute and convalescent COVID-19 from the United States, Italy and Spain. The analysed material was cDNA or gDNA that came from T cells, B-cell-depleted T cells, or PBMCs.

Per the authors' pipeline: Estimated nucleated cell counts came from reference gene primer amplification. Produced via immunoSEQ multiplex PCR; TCRdb's table is partial and in-frame only. The V and J calls and the clone size are those of that table, but D and trimming were determined from the DNA. The data hold roughly 73,000 clones, with over 75% observed a single time. V was pared by 5 bases and J by 2 bases, with 7 bases of the junction left unmatched. This CDR3 contains 15 residues. The germline gives CDR1 KGHDR, CDR2 SFDVKD. Material: peripheral blood. The V gene is TRBV24-1, the J gene TRBJ2-7; TRBD1 matches at 8 bases. The receptor was isolated from a woman aged 80 or over with active or convalescent COVID-19. The CDR3 nucleotides are TGTGCCACCAGTGGCAAGACAGGGGCAACCTACGAGCAGTACTTC. Its translation: CATSGKTGATYEQYF.